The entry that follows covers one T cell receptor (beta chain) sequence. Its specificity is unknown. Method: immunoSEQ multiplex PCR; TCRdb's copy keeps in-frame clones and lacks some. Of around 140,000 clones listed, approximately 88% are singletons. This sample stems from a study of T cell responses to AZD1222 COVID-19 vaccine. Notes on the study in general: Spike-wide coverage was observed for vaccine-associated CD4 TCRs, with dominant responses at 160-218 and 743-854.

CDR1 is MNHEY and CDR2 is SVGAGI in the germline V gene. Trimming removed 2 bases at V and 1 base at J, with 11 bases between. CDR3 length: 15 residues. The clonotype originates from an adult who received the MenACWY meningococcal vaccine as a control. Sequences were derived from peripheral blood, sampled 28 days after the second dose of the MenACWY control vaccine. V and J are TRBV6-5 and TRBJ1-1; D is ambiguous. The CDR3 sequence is CASSYGRGRNTEAFF. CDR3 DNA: TGTGCCAGCAGTTACGGTCGGGGTAGGAACACTGAAGCTTTCTTT.